A selection of T cell receptor beta chains follows, all from one sample in a study of long-term antiretroviral therapy in people with HIV. Assay used: immunoSEQ multiplex PCR; TCRdb lists only in-frame clones, some missing. This table holds tens of thousands of clones, about 80% found once. Sequencing was performed on unsorted PBMCs, taken 0.5 years after starting antiretroviral therapy. All receptors come from a man aged 18-30 years with HIV. Both conserved end residues are part of each CDR3. The order of the fields is V gene, CDR3 protein.

V: TRBV9; CDR3: CASSVRSGTPPYGYTF
V: TRBV14; CDR3: CASSQVSRGETQYF
V: TRBV2; CDR3: CASSERETQSYEQYF
V: TRBV27; CDR3: CASSHSGPLYEQYF
V: TRBV4-1; CDR3: CASSQQTSGNYEQYF
V: TRBV7-9; CDR3: CASSLARAGGSNTGELFF
V: TRBV7-9; CDR3: CASSPAGHLNTEAFF
V: TRBV11-2; CDR3: CASSSWTGSYEQYF
V: TRBV5-4; CDR3: CASSHSGRREQFF
V: TRBV29-1; CDR3: CSVKSGSLEQFF
V: TRBV6-1; CDR3: CASSALQGSTDTQYF
V: TRBV7-8; CDR3: CASSPQDRGYGYTF
V: TRBV7-9; CDR3: CASSLGAQRSYEQYF
V: TRBV4-3; CDR3: CASSQAPDNTEAFF
V: TRBV11-2; CDR3: CASSSRFGLASEQYF
V: TRBV28; CDR3: CASSFPTNSYEQYF
V: TRBV28; CDR3: CASSLSLPGQGAPSAYNSPLHF
V: TRBV27; CDR3: CASSDQMSSYNEQFF
V: TRBV5-6; CDR3: CASSLKPGLGEREQYF
V: TRBV27; CDR3: CASRSNALGDYGYTF
V: TRBV29-1; CDR3: CSALELAGGTDTQYF
V: TRBV6-6; CDR3: CASSYSDNTDTQYF
V: TRBV6-4; CDR3: CASSDITTGELFF
V: TRBV4-1; CDR3: CASSDRTGTAGNTIYF
V: TRBV4-3; CDR3: CASSQDRWTEAFF
V: TRBV29-1; CDR3: CSVEPADNEQFF
V: TRBV7-2; CDR3: CASSLGAGGYTEAFF
V: TRBV19; CDR3: CASSTRTGFGYNEQFF
V: TRBV7-2; CDR3: CASSPTTGGVGGYTF
V: TRBV5-4; CDR3: CASTPEGTYTDTQYF
V: TRBV7-2; CDR3: CASSLLGFGEKLFF
V: TRBV28; CDR3: CASSFYRGSNAETQYF
V: TRBV28; CDR3: CASSLSWTGTYGYTF
V: TRBV30; CDR3: CAWRAEAGGRYTQYF
V: TRBV19; CDR3: CASSMMGANTEAFF
V: TRBV9; CDR3: CASTPMGGDYNEQFF
V: TRBV21-1; CDR3: CASSKIPDSYGYTF